The rows below give T cell receptor beta chains drawn from one sample of a study of PD-L1 blockade in urothelial cancer. TCRdb's copy holds only in-frame clones and misses some; the assay was immunoSEQ multiplex PCR. The sample has 75,000 to 95,000 clones; 85% to 95% are singletons. The specimen was PBMCs, collected around atezolizumab (anti-PD-L1) treatment. These receptors were collected from a man aged 60-69 years with urothelial cancer. Each CDR3 is given with its conserved first and last residue. Each record gives: clone size, J gene, V gene, D gene, CDR3 protein, CDR3 DNA. D genes are given only for firm matches. A clone size is listed for some rows: how often the clone was seen (once, few, many), or a class if it is expanded.

>.|TRBJ2-1|TRBV29-1|.
CSVLGGVGSYNEQFF
TGCAGCGTATTGGGGGGAGTAGGCTCCTACAATGAGCAGTTCTTC
>.|TRBJ1-3|TRBV7-9|TRBD1
CASSLSGTGGVGGNTIYF
TGTGCCAGCAGCTTATCAGGGACAGGGGGCGTTGGTGGAAACACCATATATTTT
>.|TRBJ2-7|TRBV28|TRBD1
CASSYPPGQGMGQYF
TGTGCCAGCAGTTACCCTCCGGGACAGGGAATGGGGCAGTACTTC
>.|TRBJ2-2|TRBV5-6|.
CASSSRSGSRYTGELFF
TGTGCCAGCAGTTCGAGGTCGGGGAGTCGGTACACCGGGGAGCTGTTTTTT
>.|TRBJ1-2|TRBV28|TRBD1
CASSVKGQGIYTF
TGTGCCAGCAGTGTCAAGGGACAGGGAATCTACACCTTC
>.|TRBJ2-1|TRBV18|TRBD2
CASSALLSGGGFNEQFF
TGTGCCAGCTCGGCCCTTCTTTCGGGGGGGGGCTTCAATGAGCAGTTCTTC
>.|TRBJ2-2|TRBV7-8|TRBD2
CASRTSGGAGTGELFF
TGTGCCAGTAGGACTAGCGGGGGGGCCGGGACCGGGGAGCTGTTTTTT
>.|TRBJ1-5|TRBV12-5|TRBD1
CASGLVRQGGSQPQHF
TGTGCTAGTGGTTTGGTAAGACAGGGGGGGAGTCAGCCCCAGCATTTT
>.|TRBJ2-7|TRBV27|TRBD2
CASSPNPTSGSSYEQYF
TGTGCCAGCAGTCCGAACCCTACTAGCGGCAGCTCCTACGAGCAGTACTTC
>.|TRBJ1-4|TRBV30|.
CAGGAGANEKLFF
TGTGCCGGAGGTGCAGGGGCTAATGAAAAACTGTTTTTT
>once|TRBJ2-1|TRBV29-1|TRBD2
CSVVQTLAGTYNEQFF
TGCAGCGTTGTACAGACACTAGCGGGGACCTACAATGAGCAGTTCTTC
>.|TRBJ2-1|TRBV7-2|TRBD2
CASSLYRRLAGVGGEQFF
TGTGCCAGCAGCTTATATCGACGCCTAGCGGGAGTTGGTGGTGAGCAGTTCTTC
>.|TRBJ2-5|TRBV9|TRBD2
CASAPRVAGGKGTQYF
TGTGCCAGCGCGCCTCGTGTCGCGGGGGGCAAGGGGACCCAGTACTTC
>.|TRBJ1-5|TRBV29-1|TRBD1
CSVAGGTGGQPQHF
TGCAGCGTGGCTGGCGGGACAGGGGGTCAGCCCCAGCATTTT
>once|TRBJ1-1|TRBV29-1|TRBD1
CSVYRGRFTEAFF
TGCAGCGTTTACAGGGGGCGGTTCACTGAAGCTTTCTTT
>once|TRBJ2-7|TRBV28|.
CASSPRRGEQYF
TGTGCCAGCAGTCCCCGGCGGGGCGAGCAGTACTTC
>.|TRBJ2-3|TRBV19|TRBD1
CASSIGTGREEQYF
TGTGCCAGTAGTATAGGGACAGGGCGTGAGGAGCAGTATTTT
>.|TRBJ2-5|TRBV10-2|.
CASSGGQVVQETQYF
TGCGCCAGCAGTGGGGGACAAGTGGTCCAAGAGACCCAGTACTTC
>.|TRBJ1-2|TRBV30|.
CAWSPGVQYGYTF
TGTGCCTGGAGCCCCGGGGTACAATATGGCTACACCTTC
>.|TRBJ2-1|TRBV6-5|.
CASSSSGGRYNEQFF
TGTGCCAGCAGTTCATCAGGGGGGAGATACAATGAGCAGTTCTTC
>.|TRBJ1-4|TRBV10-3|TRBD1
CAISESDRVNEKLFF
TGTGCCATCAGTGAGTCTGACAGGGTTAATGAAAAACTGTTTTTT
>.|TRBJ2-7|TRBV4-1|.
CASSQGSWGEYEQYF
TGCGCCAGCAGCCAAGGATCATGGGGAGAGTACGAGCAGTACTTC
>.|TRBJ2-3|TRBV2|TRBD2
CASSVGEGTDTQYF
TGTGCCAGCAGTGTAGGGGAGGGAACAGATACGCAGTATTTT
>.|TRBJ1-3|TRBV10-2|.
CASRTGTNSGNTIYF
TGCGCCAGCAGGACCGGGACAAACTCTGGAAACACCATATATTTT
>.|TRBJ2-1|TRBV27|TRBD1
CASKGASGLGYEQFF
TGTGCCAGTAAGGGGGCTAGTGGCCTTGGGTATGAGCAGTTCTTC
>.|TRBJ2-1|TRBV20-1|TRBD2
CSERGIRFF
TGCAGTGAGCGGGGTATTCGGTTCTTC
>.|TRBJ1-5|TRBV19|.
CASSPGAANQPQHF
TGTGCCAGTAGTCCAGGGGCAGCGAATCAGCCCCAGCATTTT
>once|TRBJ1-3|TRBV7-2|TRBD1
CASSVRLTGGNTIYF
TGTGCCAGCAGCGTACGTCTGACAGGGGGAAACACCATATATTTT
>.|TRBJ2-1|TRBV29-1|TRBD1
CSVGPGGEQFF
TGCAGCGTTGGGCCAGGGGGTGAGCAGTTCTTC
>.|TRBJ1-4|TRBV28|.
CASSKGSRREKLFF
TGTGCCAGCAGTAAGGGTTCTCGGAGGGAAAAACTGTTTTTT
>.|TRBJ1-6|TRBV5-6|.
CASAGAGSSYNSPLHF
TGTGCCAGCGCGGGGGCAGGGAGCTCCTATAATTCACCCCTCCACTTT
>.|TRBJ1-4|TRBV7-6|.
CASSPRRESEKLFF
TGTGCCAGCAGCCCTAGGAGGGAGTCGGAAAAACTGTTTTTT
>.|TRBJ2-5|TRBV28|TRBD1
CASMAQGAGETQYF
TGTGCCAGCATGGCCCAGGGGGCAGGAGAGACCCAGTACTTC
>.|TRBJ2-5|TRBV4-3|TRBD1
CASSQRQQGGETQYF
TGCGCCAGCAGCCAGCGACAACAGGGGGGTGAGACCCAGTACTTC
>.|TRBJ1-2|TRBV7-9|TRBD1
CASSPQGTGGYGYTF
TGTGCCAGCAGCCCGCAGGGGACAGGGGGCTACGGCTACACCTTC
>.|TRBJ2-3|TRBV2|TRBD2
CASSDLSGGVDTQYF
TGTGCCAGCAGTGACCTAAGCGGGGGGGTAGATACGCAGTATTTT
>once|TRBJ2-7|TRBV11-3|.
CASSRGRAYEQYF
TGTGCCAGCAGCAGGGGAAGGGCCTACGAGCAGTACTTC
>.|TRBJ2-7|TRBV5-6|TRBD2
CASSFGRIEQYF
TGTGCCAGCAGCTTCGGGAGGATCGAGCAGTACTTC
>.|TRBJ2-2|TRBV2|TRBD1
CASREDRVNTGELFF
TGTGCCAGCCGAGAAGACAGGGTGAACACCGGGGAGCTGTTTTTT
>.|TRBJ1-2|TRBV9|TRBD1
CASSALQGALGYTF
TGTGCCAGCAGCGCACTACAGGGGGCGTTGGGCTACACCTTC
>.|TRBJ1-2|TRBV28|TRBD1
CASSSTQGVNGYTF
TGTGCCAGCAGTTCGACACAGGGGGTAAATGGCTACACCTTC
>.|TRBJ1-5|TRBV5-8|.
CASSLDSRQPQHF
TGTGCCAGCAGCTTGGACTCGCGTCAGCCCCAGCATTTT
>.|TRBJ1-2|TRBV30|.
CAWSLGLAYGYTF
TGTGCCTGGAGTCTCGGCCTAGCCTATGGCTACACCTTC
>.|TRBJ2-2|TRBV7-9|.
CASSSSTGELFF
TGTGCCAGCAGCTCCAGCACCGGGGAGCTGTTTTTT
>.|TRBJ2-2|TRBV6-6|TRBD2
CASSYTSGNTGELFF
TGTGCCAGCAGTTACACTAGCGGGAACACCGGGGAGCTGTTTTTT
>.|TRBJ2-7|TRBV29-1|TRBD2
CSVQRGASYEQYF
TGCAGCGTCCAGCGGGGGGCCTCCTACGAGCAGTACTTC
>.|TRBJ2-7|TRBV30|TRBD1
CAWSETGAEQYF
TGTGCCTGGAGCGAAACAGGGGCCGAGCAGTACTTC
>.|TRBJ2-2|TRBV30|.
CAWSVRDNGELFF
TGTGCCTGGAGTGTACGCGATAATGGGGAGCTGTTTTTT
>.|TRBJ1-2|TRBV12-5|.
CASGLTGLKDGYTF
TGTGCTAGTGGTTTGACAGGGTTGAAAGATGGCTACACCTTC
>.|TRBJ2-3|TRBV5-4|TRBD1
CASSPRGTGPVLSDTQYF
TGTGCCAGCAGCCCACGTGGGACAGGGCCTGTGTTGAGCGATACGCAGTATTTT